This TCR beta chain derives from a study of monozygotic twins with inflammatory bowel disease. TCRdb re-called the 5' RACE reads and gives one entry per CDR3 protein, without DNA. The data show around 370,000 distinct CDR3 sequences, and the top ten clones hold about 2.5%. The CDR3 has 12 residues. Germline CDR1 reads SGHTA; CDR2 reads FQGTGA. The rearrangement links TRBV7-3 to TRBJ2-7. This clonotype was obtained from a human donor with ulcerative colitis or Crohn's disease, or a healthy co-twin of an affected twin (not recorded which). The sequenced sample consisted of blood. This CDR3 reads CASGAHAYEQYF.